This TCR beta chain was captured in a study of cytomegalovirus exposure and HLA in healthy donors. Study observations and caveats: The later analysis indicated that the majority of CMV-associated TCR beta chains appeared HLA-restricted. TCR beta chains associated with HLA were, in a later analysis, more clonally expanded than equally common others. Many donors carried some public TCRs, although rarity characterized most TCR sequences. Several V segments, TRBV6-2 and TRBV6-3 among them, could not be told apart and were dropped.

In the case of this clone: As yet, its antigen is unknown.

V lost 6 bases, J lost 3 bases, and 7 bases stayed unmatched. The CDR3 covers 14 residues. Looked up from germline, CDR1 is LNHDA and CDR2 is SQIVND (reference sequence). PCR involved 60 Vbeta and 13 Jbeta primers. Profiling relied on immunoSEQ multiplex PCR, and the TCRdb table lists in-frame clones only, not all of them. The specimen's table records over 55,000 clones. What was sequenced was PBMCs. The rearrangement joins TRBV19 to TRBJ2-7; TRBD2 agrees at 8 bases. This receptor was obtained from a boy younger than 18 in good health and CMV-seronegative. The CDR3 region has the DNA TGTGCCAGTAGCTGGACTAGCAAAGGCTACGAGCAGTACTTC. This gives the protein CASSWTSKGYEQYF.